These T cell receptor beta chains were read from a single sample in a study of T cell repertoires in cytomegalovirus infection. MiXCR, applied by TCRdb to the reads, yields one record per CDR3 protein. The sample includes around 740,000 distinct CDR3 sequences, roughly a third of them seen just once. The specimen sequenced was PBMCs. These receptors all stem from a human donor in good health (CMV status not recorded). Some clones in this sample may be carry-over from other donors' samples. Each CDR3 is given with its conserved first and last residue. Fields, in order: clone size, CDR3 length, V gene, D gene, J gene, CDR3 protein, CDR3 DNA. A D gene is named only where the DNA matches it firmly. Only part of the rows carry a size: once, few, many, or a class if the clone is expanded.

clone size: -
CDR3 length: 15
V gene: TRBV7-6
D gene: -
J gene: TRBJ1-2
CDR3 protein: CASSLVGGDAYGYTF
CDR3 DNA: TGTGCCAGCAGCTTAGTTGGGGGCGATGCCTATGGCTACACCTTC

clone size: few
CDR3 length: 17
V gene: TRBV19
D gene: -
J gene: TRBJ2-1
CDR3 protein: CASSIVLRGGSYNEQFF
CDR3 DNA: TGTGCCAGTAGTATAGTTCTCAGGGGGGGTTCCTACAATGAGCAGTTCTTC

clone size: -
CDR3 length: 15
V gene: TRBV4-1
D gene: -
J gene: TRBJ2-2
CDR3 protein: CASSQGQLDTGELFF
CDR3 DNA: TGCGCCAGCAGCCAAGGACAGTTGGACACCGGGGAGCTGTTTTTT

clone size: many
CDR3 length: 15
V gene: TRBV7-2
D gene: TRBD1
J gene: TRBJ2-5
CDR3 protein: CASSRDRGFGETQYF
CDR3 DNA: TGTGCCAGCAGCCGGGACAGGGGATTCGGGGAGACCCAGTACTTC

clone size: -
CDR3 length: 17
V gene: TRBV6-1
D gene: TRBD1
J gene: TRBJ1-5
CDR3 protein: CASSEVGQGASNQPQHF
CDR3 DNA: TGTGCCAGCAGTGAAGTGGGACAGGGGGCAAGCAATCAGCCCCAGCATTTT

clone size: -
CDR3 length: 12
V gene: TRBV19
D gene: -
J gene: TRBJ1-5
CDR3 protein: CASTSDNQPQHF
CDR3 DNA: TGTGCCAGTACCAGCGACAATCAGCCCCAGCATTTT

clone size: -
CDR3 length: 17
V gene: TRBV6-1
D gene: -
J gene: TRBJ2-7
CDR3 protein: CASSEMGTGTGTYEQYF
CDR3 DNA: TGTGCCAGCAGTGAAATGGGGACGGGGACCGGGACCTACGAGCAGTACTTC

clone size: -
CDR3 length: 15
V gene: TRBV18
D gene: TRBD1
J gene: TRBJ2-7
CDR3 protein: CASSTTGGQTYEQYF
CDR3 DNA: TGTGCCAGCTCCACTACAGGGGGCCAAACCTACGAGCAGTACTTC

clone size: many
CDR3 length: 12
V gene: TRBV28
D gene: -
J gene: TRBJ1-5
CDR3 protein: CASSTGNQPQHF
CDR3 DNA: TGTGCCAGCAGCACGGGCAATCAGCCCCAGCATTTT

clone size: -
CDR3 length: 14
V gene: TRBV28
D gene: -
J gene: TRBJ2-7
CDR3 protein: CASHSPGRTYEQYF
CDR3 DNA: TGTGCCAGCCACAGCCCGGGAAGGACCTACGAGCAGTACTTC

clone size: few
CDR3 length: 15
V gene: TRBV7-9
D gene: -
J gene: TRBJ2-3
CDR3 protein: CASSLEVMVTDTQYF
CDR3 DNA: TGTGCCAGCAGCTTAGAGGTCATGGTCACAGATACGCAGTATTTT

clone size: -
CDR3 length: 15
V gene: TRBV12-3/TRBV12-4
D gene: -
J gene: TRBJ2-3
CDR3 protein: CASTDQRGMGDTQYF
CDR3 DNA: TGTGCCAGCACTGATCAGAGGGGAATGGGAGATACGCAGTATTTT

clone size: -
CDR3 length: 17
V gene: TRBV19
D gene: -
J gene: TRBJ1-1
CDR3 protein: CASSIFPPPGTNTEALF
CDR3 DNA: TGTGCCAGTAGTATTTTCCCCCCCCCGGGAACGAACACTGAAGCTTTATTT

clone size: few
CDR3 length: 12
V gene: TRBV11-2
D gene: -
J gene: TRBJ2-3
CDR3 protein: CASSAPSDTQYF
CDR3 DNA: TGTGCCAGCAGCGCCCCCTCAGATACGCAGTATTTT

clone size: few
CDR3 length: 13
V gene: TRBV27
D gene: -
J gene: TRBJ1-5
CDR3 protein: CASSLTVSQPQHF
CDR3 DNA: TGTGCCAGCAGTTTAACGGTGAGTCAGCCCCAGCATTTT

clone size: -
CDR3 length: 15
V gene: TRBV5-6
D gene: -
J gene: TRBJ1-5
CDR3 protein: CASSLARASNQPQHF
CDR3 DNA: TGTGCCAGCAGCTTGGCCAGGGCGAGCAATCAGCCCCAGCATTTT

clone size: few
CDR3 length: 17
V gene: TRBV7-8
D gene: TRBD2
J gene: TRBJ2-2
CDR3 protein: CASSLVSSGGNTGELFF
CDR3 DNA: TGTGCCAGCAGCTTAGTATCTAGCGGGGGAAACACCGGGGAGCTGTTTTTT

clone size: few
CDR3 length: 12
V gene: TRBV20-1
D gene: -
J gene: TRBJ1-6
CDR3 protein: CSAKLTNSPLHF
CDR3 DNA: TGCAGTGCTAAATTGACTAATTCACCCCTCCACTTT

clone size: few
CDR3 length: 14
V gene: TRBV4-2
D gene: -
J gene: TRBJ2-1
CDR3 protein: CASSQDFGANEQFF
CDR3 DNA: TGTGCCAGCAGCCAAGATTTTGGTGCCAATGAGCAGTTCTTC

clone size: few
CDR3 length: 14
V gene: TRBV7-2
D gene: TRBD2
J gene: TRBJ2-7
CDR3 protein: CASTLRGELYEQYF
CDR3 DNA: TGTGCCAGCACCCTCCGGGGGGAACTCTACGAGCAGTACTTC

clone size: -
CDR3 length: 13
V gene: TRBV7-2
D gene: -
J gene: TRBJ2-3
CDR3 protein: CASSTRLTDTQYF
CDR3 DNA: TGTGCCAGCAGCACTCGCCTAACAGATACGCAGTATTTT

clone size: once
CDR3 length: 15
V gene: TRBV28
D gene: -
J gene: TRBJ2-7
CDR3 protein: CASSLQGSHLGEQYF
CDR3 DNA: TGTGCCAGCAGCCTACAGGGAAGCCACCTAGGGGAGCAGTACTTC